This T cell receptor (beta chain) was retrieved from a study of shared clonotypes between healthy human individuals. About the study: The donors, two women and three men, were aged 18 to 49. Donors had three CD4 naive, three CD4 memory, two CD8 naive and one CD8 memory plate apiece. General observations from the study: When naive CD4 clonotypes were compared across a few donors, about 4.8% were shared. Sampling involved blood alone; tissue repertoires likely differ.

On this clone itself: The antigen remains undetermined.

TCRdb keeps only in-frame clones here, not all; method: immunoSEQ multiplex PCR. The sample carries approximately 1.4 million clones, under 99% recorded once. Germline-derived CDR1 and CDR2 are SGHRS and YFSETQ. This CDR3 is built from 16 residues. V was clipped by 2 bases and J by 5 bases, with 16 bases between them. Material for sequencing was naive CD4+ T cells sorted from blood. Documented subset: CD45RA+ positively selected. The chain combines TRBV5-1 with TRBJ1-4, with D possibly TRBD1 on 6 matching bases. This clonotype was obtained from a young man in good health. CDR3 nucleotides: TGCGCCAGCAGCTTTCCAACAGGGAGGGGGAATGAAAAACTGTTTTTT. Translating it yields CASSFPTGRGNEKLFF.